This is a list of T cell receptor beta chains from one sample in a study of CD8+ T cells in alopecia areata. Measured with immunoSEQ multiplex PCR; TCRdb has only the in-frame clones, and not every one. Altogether about 200,000 clones are present, 58% being singletons, with the ten largest covering more than 5.5%. Source: CD4+ T cells sorted from blood, taken at week 24, from a patient treated with tofacitinib. These receptors originate from a human donor with alopecia areata. The CDR3 runs from the conserved cysteine through the conserved F or W. Each record gives: V gene, D gene, clone size, J gene, CDR3 DNA, CDR3 protein. The D gene is left open where the match is weak. Expanded clones are given a class, and other clones once, few, many or no size at all.

V: TRBV7-2
D: .
size: .
J: TRBJ2-7
DNA: TGTGCCAGCAGCTTAACTTCAGGCGGCGACCGGAAGTACTTC
CDR3: CASSLTSGGDRKYF

V: TRBV11-3
D: TRBD2
size: .
J: TRBJ2-7
DNA: TGTGCCAGCAGCTTGAGAAGCGGGGGAGCTTACGAGCAGTACTTC
CDR3: CASSLRSGGAYEQYF

V: TRBV5-1
D: TRBD1
size: few
J: TRBJ2-5
DNA: TGCGCCAGCAGCGTACCAGGGACAGACCAAGAGACCCAGTACTTC
CDR3: CASSVPGTDQETQYF

V: TRBV13
D: .
size: .
J: TRBJ2-7
DNA: TGTGCCAGCAGCCCGGGCCTCTCCTACGAGCAGTACTTC
CDR3: CASSPGLSYEQYF

V: TRBV29-1
D: .
size: few
J: TRBJ1-1
DNA: TGCAGCGTTTCGGGGGCGAGGCACACTGAAGCTTTCTTT
CDR3: CSVSGARHTEAFF

V: TRBV29-1
D: TRBD2
size: once
J: TRBJ2-5
DNA: TGCAGCGTTGGACTAGCGGGTGAGACCCAGTACTTC
CDR3: CSVGLAGETQYF

V: TRBV29-1
D: .
size: .
J: TRBJ2-2
DNA: TGCAGCGTTGCCCGGGGCGGGGAGCTGTTTTTT
CDR3: CSVARGGELFF

V: TRBV19
D: .
size: few
J: TRBJ1-2
DNA: TGTGCCAGTAGTCCGGACGGATCCTATGGCTACACCTTC
CDR3: CASSPDGSYGYTF

V: TRBV10-3
D: .
size: few
J: TRBJ2-2
DNA: TGTGCCATCAGTGAAGCGGCAGGGATCGGGGAGCTGTTTTTT
CDR3: CAISEAAGIGELFF

V: TRBV29-1
D: .
size: .
J: TRBJ1-1
DNA: TGCAGCTTCACGGTGAACACTGAAGCTTTCTTT
CDR3: CSFTVNTEAFF

V: TRBV5-1
D: .
size: few
J: TRBJ2-3
DNA: TGCGCCAGCAGCGCCTCGAGCGCAGATACGCAGTATTTT
CDR3: CASSASSADTQYF

V: TRBV7-2
D: .
size: .
J: TRBJ2-2
DNA: TGTGCCAGCAGCGCCGTTCGGGCCACCGGGGAGCTGTTTTTT
CDR3: CASSAVRATGELFF

V: TRBV7-9
D: .
size: .
J: TRBJ1-4
DNA: TGTGCCAGCAGCTTAGGCGGAGGGGATCATGAAAAACTGTTTTTT
CDR3: CASSLGGGDHEKLFF

V: TRBV4-1
D: .
size: .
J: TRBJ2-1
DNA: TGCGCCAGCAGTTCTACCGACAGGTACAATGAGCAGTTCTTC
CDR3: CASSSTDRYNEQFF

V: TRBV4-2
D: TRBD1
size: few
J: TRBJ1-6
DNA: TGTGCCAGCAGCCCTGAGAAGGGGGCCAATTCACCCCTCCACTTT
CDR3: CASSPEKGANSPLHF

V: TRBV7-2
D: TRBD1
size: few
J: TRBJ1-6
DNA: TGTGCCAGCAGAGGACAGGGCAGTTCACCCCTCCACTTT
CDR3: CASRGQGSSPLHF

V: TRBV5-6
D: TRBD1
size: once
J: TRBJ1-1
DNA: TGTGCCAGCAGCTTGAGCTCGACAGGGGGCTTCGAAGCTTTCTTT
CDR3: CASSLSSTGGFEAFF

V: TRBV4-2
D: TRBD2
size: .
J: TRBJ2-5
DNA: TGTGCCAGCAGCCAAGTTAGCGGGGGGGCCGGCGAGACCCAGTACTTC
CDR3: CASSQVSGGAGETQYF

V: TRBV4-3
D: TRBD1
size: once
J: TRBJ1-1
DNA: TGCGCCAGCAGCCAAGCCCGGACAGGCACTGAAGCTTTCTTT
CDR3: CASSQARTGTEAFF

V: TRBV5-1
D: TRBD2
size: few
J: TRBJ2-1
DNA: TGCGCCAGCAGCTTGGAAGGCGGGAGGGCCCCGTTCTTC
CDR3: CASSLEGGRAPFF

V: TRBV27
D: .
size: .
J: TRBJ2-5
DNA: TGTGCCAGCAGTTTAATTGGGCAGTGGGGGACCCAGTACTTC
CDR3: CASSLIGQWGTQYF

V: TRBV30
D: .
size: .
J: TRBJ2-7
DNA: TGTGCCTGGACCCTCGTCACAGGTCCAACGCAGTACTTC
CDR3: CAWTLVTGPTQYF

V: TRBV2
D: .
size: .
J: TRBJ1-4
DNA: TGTGCCAGCTCGCGGGGGGCGAGGGAAAAACTGTTTTTT
CDR3: CASSRGAREKLFF

V: TRBV4-1
D: .
size: .
J: TRBJ1-1
DNA: TGCGCCAGCAGCCAAGTTTGGGGGTTGAACACTGAAGCTTTCTTT
CDR3: CASSQVWGLNTEAFF